This T cell receptor (beta chain) appears in the sequencing data of a study of shared clonotypes between healthy human individuals. For this clone: No antigen is known for it.

Overall study findings and caveats: Rarefaction gave evidence that sorted-subset sequencing remained incomplete despite large depth. The study found lower generation probabilities in non-shared clonotypes than in those shared by all four donors. The donor pool, a small one, limited the genetic and exposure-history diversity represented.

Authors' processing steps: ImmunoSEQ yielded junction-only sequences lacking quality scores, so filtering differed. TCRdb's table, derived via immunoSEQ multiplex PCR, lists solely in-frame clones and lacks some. For V, J and clone size, that table is used; D and trimming come from the DNA. Among around 2.5 million clones listed, approximately 94% were seen once. This clonotype originated in a man aged 18-30 years in good health. Some clones in this sample may be carry-over from other donors' samples. The sequenced sample was naive CD4+ T cells from PBMCs. Subset described: CD45RA+ positively selected.

CDR3 nucleotide sequence: TGTGCCAGCAGTGAATGGCAGAGCTACACCTTC. The encoded protein is CASSEWQSYTF. The chain joins TRBV2 to TRBJ1-2; no reliable D call. Germline V gene sequence: CDR1 SNHLY, CDR2 FYNNEI. CDR3 length: 11 amino acids. Trimming cost V 2 bases and J 9 bases, with 7 bases left between them.